This is a list of T cell receptor beta chains from one sample in a study of blood T cells in healthy people across ages. Each CDR3 protein gets one entry after TCRdb re-called the 5' RACE reads with MiXCR. This sample yields almost 800,000 distinct CDR3 sequences, of which roughly 64% are seen a single time; roughly 22% belongs to the top ten. The sequencing sample was made of blood. These receptors came from a man aged 25 to 40 in good health. The CDR3 runs from the conserved cysteine through the conserved F or W. The D gene is left open where the match is weak. The size entry is marked missing in some rows and otherwise reads once, few, many or a size class.

size: .; J: TRBJ2-5; D: .; V: TRBV12-3/TRBV12-4; DNA: TGTGCCAGCAGACCGACAGGATCCTACAATGAGCAGTACTTC; CDR3: CASRPTGSYNEQYF
size: few; J: TRBJ2-7; D: TRBD1; V: TRBV28; DNA: TGTGCCAGCAGTTTATGGACAGGGGGAGTATACGAGCAGTACTTC; CDR3: CASSLWTGGVYEQYF
size: .; J: TRBJ2-1; D: TRBD1; V: TRBV6-1; DNA: TGTGCCAGCAGGCCGGGACAGGGGAATGAGCAGTTCTTC; CDR3: CASRPGQGNEQFF
size: .; J: TRBJ2-3; D: .; V: TRBV24-1; DNA: TGTGCCACCAGCAACGGGGGTAAGGAAGATACGCAGTATTTT; CDR3: CATSNGGKEDTQYF
size: .; J: TRBJ2-7; D: .; V: TRBV12-3/TRBV12-4; DNA: TGTGCCAGCAGTGGGGGCCTTCCTTACGAGCAGTACTTC; CDR3: CASSGGLPYEQYF
size: few; J: TRBJ1-1; D: .; V: TRBV20-1; DNA: TGCAGTTGCAGTCGGCAGGGAGGAGCTTTCTTT; CDR3: CSCSRQGGAFF
size: .; J: TRBJ2-7; D: TRBD2; V: TRBV27; DNA: TGTGCCAGCAGTTTATTCCCTAGCGGGACGACGAAAGCCTACGAGCAGTACTTC; CDR3: CASSLFPSGTTKAYEQYF
size: .; J: TRBJ1-5; D: .; V: TRBV7-9; DNA: TGTGCCAGCAGCCCCTCCGGGTCCTTTCATCAGCCCCAGCATTTT; CDR3: CASSPSGSFHQPQHF
size: few; J: TRBJ1-2; D: TRBD1; V: TRBV4-2; DNA: TGTGCCAGCAGCCAGCGGACAGGGGGAATACGTAACTATGGCTACACCTTC; CDR3: CASSQRTGGIRNYGYTF
size: few; J: TRBJ2-7; D: .; V: TRBV9; DNA: TGTGCCAGCAGCGTAGGCCCGGGGCCCTACGAGCAGTACTTC; CDR3: CASSVGPGPYEQYF
size: .; J: TRBJ2-7; D: .; V: TRBV20-1; DNA: TGCAGTGCTAGGAGGATCCAGGCAGATTCCTACGAGCAGTACTTC; CDR3: CSARRIQADSYEQYF
size: few; J: TRBJ2-1; D: .; V: TRBV5-1; DNA: TGCGCCAGCAGCTTGGGGCCCCGTGAGCAGTTCTTC; CDR3: CASSLGPREQFF
size: .; J: TRBJ2-7; D: .; V: TRBV15; DNA: TGTGCCACCAGCAGAGATGTAACAGGGAACGCCGAGCAGTACTTC; CDR3: CATSRDVTGNAEQYF
size: .; J: TRBJ2-7; D: TRBD2; V: TRBV20-1; DNA: TGCAGTGCTAGCGGACTAGCGGACTACGAGCAGTACTTC; CDR3: CSASGLADYEQYF
size: .; J: TRBJ2-7; D: TRBD2; V: TRBV4-3; DNA: TGCGCCAGCAGCCAAGACGAGACTAGCGGGACTATCTACGAGCAGTACTTC; CDR3: CASSQDETSGTIYEQYF
size: .; J: TRBJ2-1; D: .; V: TRBV5-5; DNA: TGTGCCAGCAGCTCCTGGACAGTTATAGGGAATGAGCAGTTCTTC; CDR3: CASSSWTVIGNEQFF
size: .; J: TRBJ2-5; D: TRBD2; V: TRBV6-1; DNA: TGTGCCAGCAGAGATAGCGGGGGGGCTTATGAGACCCAGTACTTC; CDR3: CASRDSGGAYETQYF
size: .; J: TRBJ2-1; D: TRBD1; V: TRBV6-5; DNA: TGTGCCAGCAGGAGGGACGGGACAGGGACCTTCAGTGAGCAGTTCTTC; CDR3: CASRRDGTGTFSEQFF
size: .; J: TRBJ2-1; D: .; V: TRBV15; DNA: TGTGCCACCAGCAGAGAATGGGGGAATGAGCAGTTCTTC; CDR3: CATSREWGNEQFF
size: once; J: TRBJ2-3; D: .; V: TRBV5-6; DNA: TGTGCCAGCAGCTTGGGCCCAGGGTTAGGCACAGATACGCAGTATTTT; CDR3: CASSLGPGLGTDTQYF
size: .; J: TRBJ2-7; D: .; V: TRBV6-5; DNA: TGTGCCAGCAGACGACAGCCTAATAAGAGCGTGCAGTACTTC; CDR3: CASRRQPNKSVQYF
size: .; J: TRBJ2-1; D: .; V: TRBV6-6; DNA: TGTGCCAGCAGTCCCCTCGGTAGCGAGCCTGGGGATGAGCAGTTCTTC; CDR3: CASSPLGSEPGDEQFF
size: .; J: TRBJ2-1; D: TRBD2; V: TRBV5-4; DNA: TGTGCCAGCAGCCGCCCGGGACTAGTCAACAATGAGCAGTTCTTC; CDR3: CASSRPGLVNNEQFF